One TCR beta chain is described in this entry. These data originate in a study of Ad26.COV2.S vaccination and SARS-CoV-2 variants. The treatment here: 19 received Ad26.COV2.S at low or high dose, single or two shots; 5 received placebo; per-sample allocation not given. Vaccine and placebo recipients were sampled on day 63 after the first injection. Generated by immunoSEQ multiplex PCR, the TCRdb table keeps only in-frame clones and is missing some. The data show fewer than 400,000 clones, around four fifths seen once. There are 15 residues in the CDR3. With 6 bases removed from V and 6 bases from J, the gap between germline ends came to 18 bases. The germline gives CDR1 MNHEY, CDR2 SMNVEV (reference sequence).

Specimen: peripheral blood, collected in a trial of Ad26.COV2.S vaccine versus placebo. J is TRBJ1-5 and V is TRBV27; D remains ambiguous. The TCR comes from a person aged 18-65 years who received the Ad26.COV2.S COVID-19 vaccine or a placebo. The CDR3 loop reads CASSFDTLGSQPQHF. In DNA form, the CDR3 reads TGTGCCAGCAGCTTTGACACCCTCGGGAGTCAGCCCCAGCATTTT.